This T cell receptor (beta chain) appears in the sequencing data of a study of T cells in Graves' hyperthyroidism and ophthalmopathy. This clonotype was recorded at least ten times. Stable Graves' hyperthyroidism meant no ophthalmopathy progression within 18 months. Extraction of PBMCs used roughly 9.4 ml of fresh peripheral blood. This CDR3 has 13 residues. Germline CDR1 SGHRS, CDR2 YFSETQ. Trimming shortened V by 4 bases and J by 1 base, and 8 bases separated the two germline ends. RNA transcripts yielded amplified TCR beta CDR3 regions. The HTBI primer set was used in a first-round RT-PCR of the TCR CDR3. TCRdb used MiXCR to reprocess the multiplex PCR reads, holding one entry per CDR3 protein. The sample has 300,000 to 400,000 distinct CDR3 sequences; 21% are singletons.

The sample comprised blood. V is TRBV5-1 and J is TRBJ1-1, with D hard to call. The TCR sequence derives from a woman between 45 and 65 years old with Graves' hyperthyroidism. The CDR3 here is CASSSDQNTEAFF. CDR3 in DNA: TGCGCCAGCAGCAGCGACCAGAACACTGAAGCTTTCTTT.